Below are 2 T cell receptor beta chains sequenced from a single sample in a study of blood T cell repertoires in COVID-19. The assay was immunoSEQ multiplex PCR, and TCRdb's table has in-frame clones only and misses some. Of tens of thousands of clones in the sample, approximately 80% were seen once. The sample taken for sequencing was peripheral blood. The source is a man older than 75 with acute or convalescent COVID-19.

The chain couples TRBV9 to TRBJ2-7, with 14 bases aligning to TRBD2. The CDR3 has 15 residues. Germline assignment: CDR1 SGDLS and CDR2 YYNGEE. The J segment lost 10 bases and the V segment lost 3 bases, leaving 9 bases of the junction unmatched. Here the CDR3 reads CASSAAGTSGSGQYF. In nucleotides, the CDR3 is TGTGCCAGCAGCGCCGCCGGGACTAGCGGGAGCGGACAGTACTTC.

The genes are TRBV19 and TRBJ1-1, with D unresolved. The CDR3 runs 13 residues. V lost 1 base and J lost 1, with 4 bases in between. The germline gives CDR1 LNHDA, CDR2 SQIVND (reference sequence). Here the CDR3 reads CASSIGQNTEAFF. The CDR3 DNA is TGTGCCAGTAGTATAGGACAGAACACTGAAGCTTTCTTT.